A single sample gave rise to the 5 T cell receptor beta chains below, sequenced in a study of blood T cell repertoires in COVID-19. Data came from immunoSEQ multiplex PCR; TCRdb stores just in-frame clones and leaves some out. The data show 60,000 to 70,000 clones, 88% seen once. Sequencing was done on a sample of PBMCs or T cells enriched from blood (not recorded which). The origin of the receptors is a woman in her forties who had recovered from COVID-19.

The rearrangement links TRBV7-9 to TRBJ2-7; 7 bases are shared with TRBD1. The CDR3 is made up of 13 amino acids. V shed 5 bases and J 0 bases; nucleotides not matched to a gene: 1. CDR1 is SEHNR and CDR2 is FQNEAQ in the germline V gene (reference sequence). CDR3 sequence (DNA): TGTGCCAGCAGCCGACAGGGCTCCTACGAGCAGTACTTC. This translates into CASSRQGSYEQYF.

This chain connects TRBV12-3 or TRBV12-4 to TRBJ1-6; 9 bases line up with TRBD1. J gave up 10 bases and V 3 bases, and 1 base lay outside the gene matches. CDR3 length equals 13 residues. In DNA, the CDR3 is TGTGCCAGCAGTTTGGACAGGGGCTCACCCCTCCACTTT. Translation: CASSLDRGSPLHF.

Points on this clone: Other DNA sequences within the sample encode an identical CDR3. The V gene is TRBV2, the J gene TRBJ1-5; D may be TRBD1 (6 bases). CDR3 length: 15 residues. V shed 0 bases and J shed 7 bases, with 13 bases lying between them. Germline V CDR1 and CDR2: SNHLY, FYNNEI. CDR3 in amino acids: CASSEARGAGQPQHF. The CDR3 DNA follows: TGTGCCAGCAGTGAAGCGCGGGGGGCTGGCCAGCCCCAGCATTTT.

V gene TRBV12-3 or TRBV12-4 combines with J gene TRBJ2-5, with D unresolved. CDR3 length equals 13 residues. Deletions cut 2 bases from V and 4 bases from J, with 8 bases between. The CDR3 region has the DNA TGTGCCAGCAGTTTAAACTCAGGAGAGACCCAGTACTTC. Its protein is CASSLNSGETQYF.

The sample holds one count of this clone. This chain links TRBV6-1 with TRBJ1-5; D is possibly TRBD1 (5 bases). Trimming shortened V by 1 base and J by 4 bases, and 20 bases separated the two germline ends. The CDR3 has 18 amino acids. CDR1 is MNHNS, CDR2 SASEGT, per germline. This chain's CDR3 is CASSEVLSQGTLNQPQHF. CDR3 DNA sequence: TGTGCCAGCAGTGAAGTTCTTTCGCAGGGCACTCTTAATCAGCCCCAGCATTTT.